The rows below give T cell receptor beta chains drawn from one sample of a study of glioma-infiltrating T cells after dendritic cell vaccination. Assay used: immunoSEQ multiplex PCR; TCRdb lists only in-frame clones, some missing. The table shows roughly 80,000 clones, with over 75% occurring only once. Sample: blood, taken after dendritic cell vaccination. These receptors originate from a human donor with glioblastoma. CDR3s include the opening cysteine and the closing phenylalanine or tryptophan. A D gene is named only where the DNA matches it firmly.

TRBV2,TRBJ2-7,TRBD1,CASSSTGYEQYF,TGTGCCAGCAGCTCGACAGGGTACGAGCAGTACTTC
TRBV14,TRBJ2-7,NA,CASSQGARVGAYEQYF,TGTGCCAGCAGCCAAGGTGCCAGGGTTGGAGCCTACGAGCAGTACTTC
TRBV9,TRBJ2-3,NA,CASSVAPGSTDTQYF,TGTGCCAGCAGCGTAGCCCCAGGGAGCACAGATACGCAGTATTTT
TRBV11-3,TRBJ2-7,TRBD1,CASSLGRGHFYEQYF,TGTGCCAGCAGCTTAGGCAGGGGGCATTTCTACGAGCAGTACTTC
TRBV27,TRBJ1-1,NA,CASSLEGGYTEAFF,TGTGCCAGCAGTTTAGAGGGGGGGTACACTGAAGCTTTCTTT
TRBV21-1,TRBJ2-3,NA,CASSIGTGDGADTQYF,TGTGCCAGCAGCATTGGGACAGGGGACGGGGCAGATACGCAGTATTTT
TRBV5-1,TRBJ2-1,TRBD2,CASSPGTSGGAAQFF,TGCGCCAGCAGCCCTGGGACTAGCGGGGGGGCGGCGCAGTTCTTC
TRBV18,TRBJ2-1,TRBD2,CASSPGLAGHYNEQFF,TGTGCCAGCTCACCCGGGCTAGCGGGACACTACAATGAGCAGTTCTTC
TRBV4-3,TRBJ2-7,NA,CASSQAIGASYEQYF,TGCGCCAGCAGCCAAGCTATAGGGGCGTCCTACGAGCAGTACTTC
TRBV11-3,TRBJ1-2,TRBD1,CASSGTGTNYGYTF,TGTGCCAGTAGTGGGACAGGGACTAACTATGGCTACACCTTC